A single sample gave rise to the 25 T cell receptor beta chains below, sequenced in a study of cytomegalovirus exposure and HLA in healthy donors. Both 60 Vbeta primers and 13 Jbeta primers went into the PCR. Repertoires were generated with immunoSEQ multiplex PCR, while TCRdb's copy carries only in-frame clones and drops some. The sample has around 230,000 clones; 82% are singletons. Sequencing was carried out using PBMCs. These receptors all come from a man aged 35-49 years in good health and CMV-seropositive.

This chain joins TRBV4-1 and TRBJ2-2; D may be TRBD2 (7 bases). Germline V CDR1 and CDR2: MGHRA, YSYEKL. The V gene lost 4 bases and the J gene lost 5 bases, with 14 bases spanning the gap. CDR3 length: 15 residues. In DNA form, the CDR3 reads TGCGCCAGCAGCCCGGGGGGCCGTGGAACCGGGGAGCTGTTTTTT. Translated: CASSPGGRGTGELFF.

The chain is built from TRBV5-1 and TRBJ1-1, with D perhaps TRBD1 (5 bases). Looked up from germline, CDR1 is SGHRS and CDR2 is YFSETQ. The ends were cut back, 4 bases at V and 0 bases at J, with 13 bases in the middle. CDR3 size: 15 residues. CDR3 bases: TGCGCCAGCAGCCCCCAGGGATCGCTGAACACTGAAGCTTTCTTT. Protein: CASSPQGSLNTEAFF.

The genes are TRBV6-1 and TRBJ2-1; 9 nucleotides agree with TRBD1. From germline, CDR1 is MNHNS and CDR2 SASEGT. J was trimmed by 5 bases and V by 2 bases; bases with no gene match: 13. CDR3 length: 18 residues. In DNA, the CDR3 is TGTGCCAGCAGTGAACGACAGGGGGGATCCTTAGGCCACAATGAGCAGTTCTTC. Translating gives CASSERQGGSLGHNEQFF.

The rearrangement joins TRBV19 to TRBJ1-1; D unclear. The germline V and J ends were trimmed by 5 bases and 8 bases, with 12 bases remaining between them. Germline loops: CDR1 LNHDA, CDR2 SQIVND (reference sequence). This CDR3 has 12 amino acids. CDR3 residues: CASSYEFSEAFF. The CDR3 nucleotides are TGTGCCAGTAGTTACGAGTTCTCCGAAGCTTTCTTT.

The rearrangement uses TRBV2 and TRBJ1-3; no clear D gene. V was shortened by 6 bases and J by 4 bases, with 10 bases between the two germline ends. The CDR3 covers 13 residues. Germline loops: CDR1 SNHLY, CDR2 FYNNEI. The DNA of the CDR3 is TGTGCCAGCAGCACATCGCCCGGAAACACCATATATTTT. Its translation: CASSTSPGNTIYF.

This clone came up once. The V gene is TRBV5-1, the J gene TRBJ2-3; 13 positions match TRBD2. J was trimmed by 1 base and V by 3 bases; bases with no gene match: 8. This CDR3 has 18 amino acids. Looked up from germline, CDR1 is SGHRS and CDR2 is YFSETQ. The DNA of the CDR3 is TGCGCCAGCAGCTCCCCCTCTGGACTAGCGGGGGGCACAGATACGCAGTATTTT. Its protein is CASSSPSGLAGGTDTQYF. Together with reference TRBV5-1 and TRBJ2-3, the CDR3 gives the full variable domain: KAGVTQTPRYLIKTRGQQVTLSCSPISGHRSVSWYQQTPGQGLQFLFEYFSETQRNKGNFPGRFSGRQFSNSRSEMNVSTLELGDSALYLCASSSPSGLAGGTDTQYFGPGTRLTVL.

This chain connects TRBV15 to TRBJ2-1, with TRBD2 matching over 8 bases. Germline CDR1 reads LNHNV; CDR2 reads YYDKDF (reference sequence). The V segment lost 1 base and the J segment 3 bases; nucleotides outside the gene matches: 5. The length of the CDR3 is 16 residues. CDR3 nucleotides: TGTGCCACCAGCAGAGGCTCAGCGGGAGTCTACAATGAGCAGTTCTTC. It encodes CATSRGSAGVYNEQFF.

The chain's CDR3 is CASSPESNTEAFF. In DNA form, the CDR3 reads TGCGCCAGCAGCCCGGAGTCGAACACTGAAGCTTTCTTT. This chain links TRBV5-1 with TRBJ1-1; no clear D gene. CDR3 length equals 13 residues. From germline, CDR1 is SGHRS and CDR2 YFSETQ. V was shortened by 4 bases and J by 1 base, with 8 bases between the two germline ends.

This chain connects TRBV18 to TRBJ1-2; TRBD1 matches 7 bases. Germline V gives CDR1 KGHSH, CDR2 LQKENI. This CDR3 contains 12 residues. Losses at the gene ends were 4 bases for V and 7 bases for J; bases not matched to a gene: 3. CDR3 in DNA: TGTGCCAGCTCACGAGACAGGGTTGGCTACACCTTC. It encodes CASSRDRVGYTF.

The DNA of the CDR3 is TGTGCCAGCAGCTTAAGTGTAGGAGACACCGGGGAGCTGTTTTTT. It translates to CASSLSVGDTGELFF. The chain couples TRBV7-3 to TRBJ2-2, with D unresolved. The CDR3 sequence is 15 residues long. The V end was cut by 1 base, the J end by 3 bases, with 9 bases between. Germline V lookup: CDR1 SGHTA, CDR2 FQGTGA.

The chain recombines TRBV7-3 with TRBJ2-5, with 8 nucleotides matching TRBD1. The V segment lost 5 bases and the J segment 5 bases; nucleotides outside the gene matches: 16. Germline lookup yields CDR1 SGHTA and CDR2 FQGTGA. There are 17 residues in the CDR3. CDR3 nucleotide sequence: TGTGCCAGCAGCCCTACGGCGGGCAGGGGGCTTTCGGAGACCCAGTACTTC. Translation: CASSPTAGRGLSETQYF.

This chain joins TRBV7-3 and TRBJ1-4, with 10 bases that match TRBD1. The V gene end was trimmed by 5 bases and the J gene end by 6 bases; junction bases not matched to a gene: 6. Germline values: CDR1 SGHTA, CDR2 FQGTGA. The CDR3 loop spans 15 amino acids. In DNA, the CDR3 is TGTGCCAGCAGCCCCACCGGGACAGGGGATGAAAAACTGTTTTTT. It codes for CASSPTGTGDEKLFF.

There are a few counts of this clone. This specimen includes other DNA sequences encoding the same CDR3. The chain uses TRBV7-9 and TRBJ2-1; the match to TRBD2 covers 10 bases. Trimming took 5 bases from V and 4 from J; bases not matched to a gene: 8. CDR1 and CDR2 (germline): SEHNR, FQNEAQ (reference sequence). The CDR3 runs to 16 residues. This CDR3 is CASSPRTSGLYNEQFF. In nucleotides, the CDR3 is TGTGCCAGCAGCCCCAGGACTAGCGGATTATACAATGAGCAGTTCTTC.

The J gene is TRBJ1-1, the V gene TRBV10-1; D is perhaps TRBD1 (5 bases). The germline V and J ends were trimmed by 2 bases and 1 base, with 8 bases remaining between them. Germline V gene lookup returns CDR1 WNHNN and CDR2 SYGVQD (reference sequence). The CDR3 is 14 residues long. Here the CDR3 DNA reads TGCGCCAGCAGTGAGAAGGGGTGGAACACTGAAGCTTTCTTT. Amino acids: CASSEKGWNTEAFF.

The chain employs TRBV28 and TRBJ2-7; 8 bases are shared with TRBD2. This CDR3 contains 14 residues. V trimming: 10 bases; J trimming: 6 bases; junction bases outside the gene matches: 14. Germline V gene lookup returns CDR1 MDHEN and CDR2 SYDVKM. CDR3 region: CATIVSGTTSEQYF. CDR3 DNA: TGTGCCACAATCGTTAGCGGGACAACTTCCGAGCAGTACTTC.

The V call is TRBV2, the J call TRBJ2-5; a weak D match, TRBD2 (5 bases). The CDR3 spans 16 residues. Germline-derived CDR1 and CDR2 are SNHLY and FYNNEI. Trimming shortened V by 6 bases and J by 2 bases, and 19 bases separated the two germline ends. For the CDR3, the DNA is TGTGCCAGCAGGATACTTCAGCGGAAGATACAAGAGACCCAGTACTTC. This gives the protein CASRILQRKIQETQYF.

The chain carries TRBV30 and TRBJ1-1, with D possibly being TRBD1 (6 bases). The V gene lost 2 bases and the J gene lost 1 base, with 14 bases spanning the gap. There are 15 residues in the CDR3. Germline V gene sequence: CDR1 GTSNPN, CDR2 SVGIG (reference sequence). The DNA for the CDR3 is TGTGCCTGGAGTAGCGGGGGCGCGGGGAACACTGAAGCTTTCTTT. The encoded protein is CAWSSGGAGNTEAFF.

This chain links TRBV11-3 with TRBJ2-1, with D possibly being TRBD1 (5 bases). The V gene lost 0 bases and the J gene lost 10 bases, with 10 bases spanning the gap. The germline gives CDR1 SGHNT, CDR2 YENEEA. The CDR3 extends over 13 amino acids. The chain's CDR3 is CASSLDRWGEQFF. DNA for the CDR3: TGTGCCAGCAGCTTAGATAGGTGGGGCGAGCAGTTCTTC. Using reference TRBV11-3 and TRBJ2-1 for the parts outside the CDR3, the full variable domain is EAGVVQSPRYKIIEKKQPVAFWCNPISGHNTLYWYLQNLGQGPELLIRYENEEAVDDSQLPKDRFSAERLKGVDSTLKIQPAELGDSAVYLCASSLDRWGEQFFGPGTRLTVL.

The chain combines TRBV9 with TRBJ1-1; TRBD1 might be the D (6 bases). Per the germline V gene, CDR1 is SGDLS and CDR2 is YYNGEE. Trimming cost V 0 bases and J 1 base, with 7 bases left between them. This CDR3 spans 14 amino acids. CDR3 region: CASSVVTGNTEAFF. The CDR3 DNA follows: TGTGCCAGCAGCGTAGTGACAGGGAACACTGAAGCTTTCTTT.

This chain connects TRBV4-2 to TRBJ2-5; 9 bases are shared with TRBD2. The germline V gene has CDR1 LGHNA and CDR2 YNFKEQ. The V and J ends lost 1 base and 3 bases, in that order; junction bases with no gene match: 3. The CDR3 consists of 15 residues. In nucleotides, the CDR3 is TGTGCCAGCAGCCAAGGGGCTAGCGGGGAAGAGACCCAGTACTTC. Translated, it gives CASSQGASGEETQYF.

V usage is TRBV5-1 and J usage is TRBJ1-2; D remains ambiguous. This CDR3 contains 13 residues. Deletions cut 4 bases from V and 2 bases from J, with 9 bases between. Germline V gene lookup returns CDR1 SGHRS and CDR2 YFSETQ. The CDR3 reads CASSLDGNYGYTF. DNA for the CDR3: TGCGCCAGCAGCCTCGACGGGAACTATGGCTACACCTTC.

The chain combines TRBV7-6 with TRBJ2-2; the match to TRBD2 covers 10 bases. The trim removed 4 bases at V and 4 bases at J, leaving 6 bases unmatched. The CDR3 is 16 residues long. CDR1 is SGHVS, CDR2 FNYEAQ, per germline. The CDR3 DNA reads as TGTGCCAGCAGCTATTTAGCGGGAGGAAGCACCGGGGAGCTGTTTTTT. It yields the protein CASSYLAGGSTGELFF.

This clone was counted only a few times. This chain's CDR3 is CASTPLGGETQYF. As DNA, the CDR3 is TGTGCCAGCACACCTCTCGGGGGAGAGACCCAGTACTTC. The gene calls are TRBV2 and TRBJ2-5; D perhaps matches TRBD2 (6 bases). V gave up 7 bases and J gave up 4 bases, with 13 bases separating them. The CDR3 is made up of 13 amino acids. The germline gives CDR1 SNHLY, CDR2 FYNNEI.

This sequence joins TRBV20-1 and TRBJ1-2; D not resolved. Looked up from germline, CDR1 is DFQATT and CDR2 is SNEGSKA (reference sequence). Trimming stripped 2 bases from V and 5 bases from J, with 6 bases between. This CDR3 has 11 amino acids. CDR3 in amino acids: CSARNNYGYTF. CDR3 sequence (DNA): TGCAGTGCTAGAAACAATTATGGCTACACCTTC.

This clone was counted between two and nine times. The chain combines TRBV5-3 with TRBJ2-7; 13 nucleotides match TRBD2. TRBV5-3 has ORF status, its function being uncertain. V shed 2 bases and J 0 bases; nucleotides not matched to a gene: 5. This CDR3 contains 17 residues. The CDR3 DNA reads TGTGCCAGAAGCTTCGGGACTAGCGGGAATAGCTCCTACGAGCAGTACGTC. Translation: CARSFGTSGNSSYEQYV.